What follows describes a single TCR beta chain. Its specificity is not known. Reverse transcription of extracted RNA yielded cDNA, which provided the sequencing template. Assay used: immunoSEQ multiplex PCR; TCRdb lists only in-frame clones, some missing. This table has 150,000 or so clones, roughly 50% appearing once. This sample is part of a study of CD8+ T cells in alopecia areata. Study context: Treated patients swallowed 5 to 10 mg of oral tofacitinib twice daily. Tofacitinib therapy took 6 to 18 months; 6 months off drug came after. General study findings and limits: Patients displayed less clarity in TCR sharing than mice, a finding possibly related to HLA.

Peripheral blood samples and lesional scalp punch biopsies were obtained from alopecia areata patients. Sequencing input: CD4+ T cells sorted from blood. This clonotype originated in a human donor with alopecia areata.

CDR3 in DNA: TGCGCCAGCAGCCTTGACGGTGCTAGCTCCTACGAGCAGTACTTC. It encodes CASSLDGASSYEQYF. The rearrangement links TRBV4-1 to TRBJ2-7, with D unresolved. The CDR3 extends over 15 amino acids. V lost 4 bases and J 0 bases, leaving 13 bases between the germline ends. The V gene's germline CDR1 is MGHRA and CDR2 YSYEKL.